A selection of T cell receptor beta chains follows, all from one sample in a study of regulatory T cells in long-lasting Graves disease. TCRdb analysed the multiplex PCR reads with MiXCR anew, one entry per CDR3 protein. The sample records approximately 480,000 distinct CDR3 sequences, about 16% being singletons. These data are also associated with another study on T cells in Graves' hyperthyroidism and ophthalmopathy.

The material was peripheral blood mononuclear cells (PBMCs), obtained at new diagnosis, from a patient treated with antithyroid drugs. The origin of the receptors is a man aged 40-49 years with Graves disease. CDR3s include the opening cysteine and the closing phenylalanine or tryptophan. A D gene is named only where the DNA matches it firmly. Not every row has a clone size; where given, it reads once, few, many or a size class.

J: TRBJ1-4; D: -; size: -; V: TRBV5-1; CDR3: CASSREGVGSEKLFF; DNA: TGCGCCAGCAGCAGGGAGGGGGTAGGAAGTGAAAAACTGTTTTTT
J: TRBJ2-3; D: -; size: many; V: TRBV5-1; CDR3: CASGPLDSGTDTQYF; DNA: TGCGCCAGCGGCCCACTTGACAGCGGCACAGATACGCAGTATTTT
J: TRBJ2-1; D: TRBD2; size: once; V: TRBV5-1; CDR3: CASSFTSGSLYNEQFF; DNA: TGCGCCAGCAGCTTCACTAGCGGGAGTCTCTACAATGAGCAGTTCTTC
J: TRBJ2-2; D: -; size: many; V: TRBV12-3/TRBV12-4; CDR3: CASSFRQTTGELFF; DNA: TGTGCCAGCAGTTTTCGGCAGACCACCGGGGAGCTGTTTTTT
J: TRBJ2-7; D: TRBD2; size: few; V: TRBV29-1; CDR3: CSAGGLADRYEQYF; DNA: TGCAGCGCCGGGGGACTAGCGGACCGATACGAGCAGTACTTC
J: TRBJ2-1; D: -; size: -; V: TRBV10-2; CDR3: CASKWAAGNSYNEQFF; DNA: TGCGCCAGCAAGTGGGCGGCGGGAAACTCCTACAATGAGCAGTTCTTC
J: TRBJ1-5; D: TRBD1; size: -; V: TRBV6-1; CDR3: CASSQQGSNQPQHF; DNA: TGTGCCAGTTCTCAACAGGGGAGCAATCAGCCCCAGCATTTT
J: TRBJ2-7; D: -; size: large; V: TRBV3-1; CDR3: CASSPHMGAYEQYF; DNA: TGTGCCAGCAGCCCGCACATGGGCGCCTACGAGCAGTACTTC
J: TRBJ2-1; D: TRBD2; size: many; V: TRBV20-1; CDR3: CSARDPREGSYNEQFF; DNA: TGCAGTGCTAGAGATCCGAGGGAGGGCTCCTACAATGAGCAGTTCTTC
J: TRBJ2-7; D: TRBD1; size: few; V: TRBV20-1; CDR3: CSAITGTGAHEQYF; DNA: TGCAGTGCTATAACCGGGACAGGGGCCCACGAGCAGTACTTC
J: TRBJ2-4; D: -; size: many; V: TRBV30; CDR3: CAWSGTLGAKNIQYF; DNA: TGTGCCTGGAGTGGGACACTTGGAGCCAAAAACATTCAGTACTTC
J: TRBJ2-1; D: TRBD1; size: -; V: TRBV9; CDR3: CASSPIGTVSGHEQFF; DNA: TGTGCCAGCAGCCCTATAGGGACAGTTTCAGGCCATGAGCAGTTCTTC
J: TRBJ2-1; D: -; size: many; V: TRBV7-3; CDR3: CASSLGPANEQFF; DNA: TGTGCCAGCAGCTTAGGGCCGGCTAATGAGCAGTTCTTC
J: TRBJ2-5; D: -; size: -; V: TRBV4-1; CDR3: CASSQDGYQETQYF; DNA: TGCGCCAGCAGCCAAGATGGGTACCAAGAGACCCAGTACTTC
J: TRBJ2-2; D: -; size: -; V: TRBV24-1; CDR3: CATSPVTGELFF; DNA: TGTGCCACCAGTCCGGTCACCGGGGAGCTGTTTTTT
J: TRBJ1-1; D: -; size: -; V: TRBV7-3; CDR3: CASSDQGTEAFF; DNA: TGTGCCAGCAGCGACCAGGGCACTGAAGCTTTCTTT
J: TRBJ2-1; D: -; size: many; V: TRBV6-1; CDR3: CASSADYYNEQFF; DNA: TGTGCCAGCAGTGCCGATTACTACAATGAGCAGTTCTTC
J: TRBJ1-5; D: -; size: few; V: TRBV24-1; CDR3: CATSDSFSVNQPQHF; DNA: TGTGCCACCAGTGACTCTTTCAGCGTTAATCAGCCCCAGCATTTT
J: TRBJ1-2; D: TRBD1; size: many; V: TRBV12-3/TRBV12-4; CDR3: CASSLGTGGNSYTF; DNA: TGTGCCAGCAGCCTCGGGACAGGGGGCAACAGCTACACCTTC
J: TRBJ1-2; D: -; size: -; V: TRBV28; CDR3: CASNPGGTLRIGYTF; DNA: TGTGCCAGCAACCCCGGGGGGACCCTCAGGATCGGCTACACCTTC
J: TRBJ1-2; D: -; size: many; V: TRBV30; CDR3: CAWSAGGSGYTF; DNA: TGTGCCTGGAGTGCAGGAGGATCCGGCTACACCTTC
J: TRBJ2-7; D: TRBD1; size: few; V: TRBV20-1; CDR3: CSARRTGGFYEQYF; DNA: TGCAGTGCTAGAAGGACAGGGGGCTTCTACGAGCAGTACTTC
J: TRBJ1-5; D: -; size: many; V: TRBV2; CDR3: CASSEWVPAEPQHF; DNA: TGTGCCAGCAGTGAGTGGGTTCCGGCGGAGCCCCAGCATTTT
J: TRBJ2-3; D: TRBD2; size: few; V: TRBV20-1; CDR3: CSSRLAAGTDTQYF; DNA: TGCAGTTCCCGACTAGCGGCGGGCACAGATACGCAGTATTTT
J: TRBJ2-3; D: -; size: many; V: TRBV18; CDR3: CASSPRQLNTDTQYF; DNA: TGTGCCAGCTCACCCAGACAGCTGAACACAGATACGCAGTATTTT
J: TRBJ2-5; D: TRBD1; size: many; V: TRBV28; CDR3: CASRSTGVLQETQYF; DNA: TGTGCCAGCAGATCGACAGGGGTCCTCCAAGAGACCCAGTACTTC
J: TRBJ2-5; D: -; size: many; V: TRBV12-3/TRBV12-4; CDR3: CASSPSLWGGETQYF; DNA: TGTGCCAGCAGTCCGAGTCTTTGGGGTGGAGAGACCCAGTACTTC
J: TRBJ1-3; D: -; size: many; V: TRBV18; CDR3: CASSPSDSGNTIYF; DNA: TGTGCCAGCTCACCGTCCGACTCTGGAAACACCATATATTTT
J: TRBJ2-1; D: TRBD2; size: few; V: TRBV3-1; CDR3: CASSQNSGRSHNEQFF; DNA: TGTGCCAGCAGCCAAAATAGCGGGAGGTCGCACAATGAGCAGTTCTTC
J: TRBJ2-2; D: -; size: -; V: TRBV5-1; CDR3: CASSLDRNTEELFF; DNA: TGCGCCAGCAGCTTGGACCGGAACACCGAGGAGCTGTTTTTT
J: TRBJ2-1; D: TRBD1; size: -; V: TRBV6-2/TRBV6-3; CDR3: CASTTTGGAGNEQFF; DNA: TGTGCCAGCACCACGACAGGGGGCGCGGGCAATGAGCAGTTCTTC
J: TRBJ2-3; D: TRBD2; size: few; V: TRBV11-2; CDR3: CASSRPSGSADTQYF; DNA: TGTGCCAGCAGCCGCCCTAGCGGGAGCGCAGATACGCAGTATTTT
J: TRBJ2-3; D: TRBD2; size: many; V: TRBV7-2; CDR3: CASSEEGTSADTQYF; DNA: TGTGCCAGCAGCGAAGAAGGGACTAGCGCAGATACGCAGTATTTT
J: TRBJ2-7; D: -; size: many; V: TRBV2; CDR3: CASTSGISSEQYF; DNA: TGTGCCAGCACCTCGGGGATTTCGAGTGAGCAGTACTTC
J: TRBJ2-5; D: TRBD2; size: few; V: TRBV4-2; CDR3: CASSLISGRARETQYF; DNA: TGTGCCAGCAGCCTTATTAGCGGGAGGGCCAGGGAGACCCAGTACTTC
J: TRBJ2-3; D: TRBD2; size: many; V: TRBV24-1; CDR3: CATSDPGTSGRWTDTQYF; DNA: TGTGCCACCAGTGATCCGGGGACTAGCGGGAGGTGGACAGATACGCAGTATTTT
J: TRBJ1-1; D: -; size: -; V: TRBV18; CDR3: CASSPFQGLTEASF; DNA: TGTGCCAGCTCACCATTCCAGGGCCTCACTGAGGCTTCCTTT
J: TRBJ2-2; D: -; size: -; V: TRBV24-1; CDR3: CATSGDVTGELFF; DNA: TGTGCCACCAGTGGAGACGTCACCGGGGAGCTGTTTTTT
J: TRBJ1-1; D: -; size: -; V: TRBV4-2; CDR3: CASSQKPHSSTEAFF; DNA: TGTGCCAGCAGCCAGAAGCCCCACAGTAGCACTGAAGCTTTCTTT
J: TRBJ1-5; D: -; size: -; V: TRBV10-1; CDR3: CASLDSPFYSNQPQHF; DNA: TGCGCCAGCTTGGACAGTCCTTTTTATAGCAATCAGCCCCAGCATTTT
J: TRBJ2-5; D: -; size: -; V: TRBV28; CDR3: CASSPTLGKGTQYF; DNA: TGTGCCAGCAGTCCGACCCTGGGTAAAGGGACCCAGTACTTC
J: TRBJ1-1; D: TRBD1; size: many; V: TRBV18; CDR3: CASSELGQANTEAFF; DNA: TGTGCCAGCTCAGAGCTGGGACAGGCGAACACTGAAGCTTTCTTT
J: TRBJ2-4; D: TRBD1; size: many; V: TRBV28; CDR3: CASSLWASGTGWSKNIQYF; DNA: TGTGCCAGCAGTTTATGGGCGTCGGGGACAGGGTGGTCCAAAAACATTCAGTACTTC
J: TRBJ1-3; D: -; size: -; V: TRBV10-3; CDR3: CATREVGSGNTIYF; DNA: TGTGCCACAAGAGAAGTGGGCTCTGGAAACACCATATATTTT
J: TRBJ2-1; D: TRBD2; size: many; V: TRBV12-3/TRBV12-4; CDR3: CASSPGLASDEQFF; DNA: TGTGCCAGCAGCCCGGGACTAGCCTCGGATGAGCAGTTCTTC
J: TRBJ1-1; D: -; size: few; V: TRBV11-3; CDR3: CASREDTGSRAFF; DNA: TGTGCCAGCCGAGAAGACACAGGGTCCCGAGCTTTCTTT
J: TRBJ2-2; D: -; size: -; V: TRBV3-1; CDR3: CASSQGPQNTGELFF; DNA: TGTGCCAGCAGCCAAGGGCCCCAGAACACCGGGGAGCTGTTTTTT
J: TRBJ2-1; D: -; size: many; V: TRBV7-6; CDR3: CASSLGEGYYNEQFF; DNA: TGTGCCAGCAGCTTAGGAGAGGGGTACTACAATGAGCAGTTCTTC
J: TRBJ2-2; D: -; size: -; V: TRBV6-1; CDR3: CASSVPVNTGELFF; DNA: TGTGCCAGCAGTGTTCCGGTGAACACCGGGGAGCTGTTTTTT
J: TRBJ2-1; D: -; size: many; V: TRBV9; CDR3: CASSVGFYTYHEQFF; DNA: TGTGCCAGCAGCGTAGGCTTTTACACCTACCATGAGCAGTTCTTC
J: TRBJ2-7; D: -; size: many; V: TRBV28; CDR3: CASREGTHEQYF; DNA: TGTGCCAGCAGAGAGGGAACCCACGAGCAGTACTTC
J: TRBJ2-4; D: TRBD1; size: many; V: TRBV7-8; CDR3: CASSEYRGRGIQYF; DNA: TGTGCCAGCAGCGAATACAGGGGGCGCGGCATTCAGTACTTC
J: TRBJ2-3; D: -; size: many; V: TRBV11-2; CDR3: CASSLSMGRDTQYF; DNA: TGTGCCAGCAGCCTAAGTATGGGGCGGGATACGCAGTATTTT